This T cell receptor (beta chain) stems from a study of naive and memory T cell subsets. An equimolar mix of two oligonucleotides served as the beta constant-region primer for TRBC1 and TRBC2. TCRdb processed the UMI-ligation and nested PCR reads anew with MiXCR; each CDR3 protein has one entry. The sample records 140,000 to 150,000 distinct CDR3 sequences, more than 15% being singletons. The ends lost 5 bases at V and 3 bases at J; junction bases unmatched: 4. This CDR3 spans 14 amino acids. In germline, CDR1 is DFQATT, CDR2 SNEGSKA (reference sequence). In its sample, this clonotype was seen a few times.

The TCR comes from a human donor in good health. This chain links TRBV20-1 with TRBJ2-2, with 9 bases matching TRBD2. Sequencing was performed on naive CD4+ T cells from blood. The CDR3 nucleotides are TGCAGTGCTCAACAGCGGGAGGACACCGGGGAGCTGTTTTTT. It specifies CSAQQREDTGELFF.